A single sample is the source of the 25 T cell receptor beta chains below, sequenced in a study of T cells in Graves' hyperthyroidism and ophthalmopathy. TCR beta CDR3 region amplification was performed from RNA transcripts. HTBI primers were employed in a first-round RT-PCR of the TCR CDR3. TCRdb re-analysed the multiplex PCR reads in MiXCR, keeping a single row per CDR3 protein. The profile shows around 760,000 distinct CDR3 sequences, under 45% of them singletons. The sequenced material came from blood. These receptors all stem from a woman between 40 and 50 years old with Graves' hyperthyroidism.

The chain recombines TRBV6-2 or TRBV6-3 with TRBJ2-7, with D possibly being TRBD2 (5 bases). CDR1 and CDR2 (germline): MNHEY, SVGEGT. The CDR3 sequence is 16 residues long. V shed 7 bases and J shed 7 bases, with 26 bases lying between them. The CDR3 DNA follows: TGTGCCAGCATCAGCTCCGTCGATGGGGTCTGGAGGGAGCAGTACTTC. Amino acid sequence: CASISSVDGVWREQYF.

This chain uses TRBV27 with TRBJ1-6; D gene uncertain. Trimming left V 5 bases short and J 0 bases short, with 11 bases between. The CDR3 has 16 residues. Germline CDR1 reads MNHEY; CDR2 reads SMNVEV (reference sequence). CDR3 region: CASSVDWSSYNSPLHF. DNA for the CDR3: TGTGCCAGCAGTGTGGACTGGAGCTCCTATAATTCACCCCTCCACTTT.

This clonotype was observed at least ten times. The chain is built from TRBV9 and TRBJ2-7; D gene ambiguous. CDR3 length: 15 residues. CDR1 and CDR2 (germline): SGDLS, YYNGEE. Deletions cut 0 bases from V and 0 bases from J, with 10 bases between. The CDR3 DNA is TGTGCCAGCAGCGTAGGATGGTCAAGCTCCTACGAGCAGTACTTC. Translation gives CASSVGWSSSYEQYF.

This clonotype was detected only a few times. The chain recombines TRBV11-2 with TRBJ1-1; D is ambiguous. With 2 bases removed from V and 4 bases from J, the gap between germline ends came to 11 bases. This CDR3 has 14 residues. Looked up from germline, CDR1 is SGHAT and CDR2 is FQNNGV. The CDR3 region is CASSLSVMGTEAFF. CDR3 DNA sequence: TGTGCCAGCAGCTTATCGGTCATGGGCACTGAAGCTTTCTTT.

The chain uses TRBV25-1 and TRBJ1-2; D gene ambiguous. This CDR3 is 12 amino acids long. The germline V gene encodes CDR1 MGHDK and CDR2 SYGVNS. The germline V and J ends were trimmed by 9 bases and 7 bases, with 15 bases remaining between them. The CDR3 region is CASRNGYGGYTF. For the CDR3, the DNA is TGTGCCAGTCGAAATGGCTACGGTGGCTACACCTTC.

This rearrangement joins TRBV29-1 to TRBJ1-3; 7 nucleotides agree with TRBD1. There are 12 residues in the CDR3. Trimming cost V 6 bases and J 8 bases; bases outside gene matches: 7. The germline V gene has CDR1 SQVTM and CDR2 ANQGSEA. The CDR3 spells CSVADREDTIYF. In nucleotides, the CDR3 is TGCAGCGTCGCCGACAGGGAGGACACCATATATTTT.

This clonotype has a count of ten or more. In DNA, the CDR3 is TGCAGCGTTAAGGACAGGTCGGACACTGAAGCTTTCTTT. Protein sequence: CSVKDRSDTEAFF. The V gene is TRBV29-1, the J gene TRBJ1-1, with TRBD1 identical over 7 bases. Germline V CDR1 and CDR2: SQVTM, ANQGSEA. The CDR3 length is 13 residues. V trimming: 5 bases; J trimming: 3 bases; junction bases outside the gene matches: 6.

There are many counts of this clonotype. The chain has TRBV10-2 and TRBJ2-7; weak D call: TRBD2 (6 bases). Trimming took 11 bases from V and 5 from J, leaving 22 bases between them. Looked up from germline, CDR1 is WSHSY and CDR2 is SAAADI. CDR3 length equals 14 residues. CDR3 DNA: TGCGCCGCACACCGGGACTCCCAAGGAGACGAGCAGTACTTC. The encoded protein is CAAHRDSQGDEQYF.

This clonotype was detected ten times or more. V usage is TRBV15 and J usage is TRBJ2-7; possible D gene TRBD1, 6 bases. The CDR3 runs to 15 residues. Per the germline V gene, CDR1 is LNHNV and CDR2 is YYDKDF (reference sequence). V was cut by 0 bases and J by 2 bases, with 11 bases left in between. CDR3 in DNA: TGTGCCACCAGCAGAGAGAGGACAGCAGCCTACGAGCAGTACTTC. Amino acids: CATSRERTAAYEQYF.

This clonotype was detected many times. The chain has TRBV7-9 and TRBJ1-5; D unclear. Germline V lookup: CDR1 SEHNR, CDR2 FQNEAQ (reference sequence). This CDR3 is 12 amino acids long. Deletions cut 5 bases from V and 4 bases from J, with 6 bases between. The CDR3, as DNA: TGTGCCAGCAGCCCGGGGAATCAGCCCCAGCATTTT. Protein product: CASSPGNQPQHF.

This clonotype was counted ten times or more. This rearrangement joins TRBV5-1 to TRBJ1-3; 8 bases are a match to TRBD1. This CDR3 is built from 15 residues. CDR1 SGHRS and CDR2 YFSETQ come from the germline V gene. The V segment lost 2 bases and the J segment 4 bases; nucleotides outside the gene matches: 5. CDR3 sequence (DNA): TGCGCCAGCAGCTTACGGACAGGGACAGGAAACACCATATATTTT. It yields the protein CASSLRTGTGNTIYF.

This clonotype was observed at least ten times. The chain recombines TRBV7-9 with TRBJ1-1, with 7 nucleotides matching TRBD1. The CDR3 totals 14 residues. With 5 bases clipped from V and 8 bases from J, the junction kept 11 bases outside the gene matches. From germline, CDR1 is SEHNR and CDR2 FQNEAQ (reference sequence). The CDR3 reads CASSVNIPGQEAFF. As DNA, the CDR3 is TGTGCCAGCAGCGTGAACATACCGGGACAGGAAGCTTTCTTT.

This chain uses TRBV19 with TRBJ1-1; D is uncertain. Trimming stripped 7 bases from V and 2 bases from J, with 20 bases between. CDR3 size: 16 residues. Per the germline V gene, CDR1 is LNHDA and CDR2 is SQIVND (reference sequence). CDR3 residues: CASNYIPRVFNTEAFF. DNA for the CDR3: TGTGCCAGTAATTACATACCTCGGGTCTTTAACACTGAAGCTTTCTTT.

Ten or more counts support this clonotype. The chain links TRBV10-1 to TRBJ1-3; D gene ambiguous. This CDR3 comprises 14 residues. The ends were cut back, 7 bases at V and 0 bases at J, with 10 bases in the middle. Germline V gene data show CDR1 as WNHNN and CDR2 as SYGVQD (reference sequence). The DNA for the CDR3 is TGCGCCAGCAATTGGAGGATCTCTGGAAACACCATATATTTT. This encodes CASNWRISGNTIYF.

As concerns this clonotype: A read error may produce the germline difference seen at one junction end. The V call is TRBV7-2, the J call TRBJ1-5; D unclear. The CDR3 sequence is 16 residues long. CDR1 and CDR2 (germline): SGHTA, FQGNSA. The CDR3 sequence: CASSPNTDGSNQPQHF. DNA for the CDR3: TGCGCCAGCAGCCCTAATACGGACGGAAGCAATCAGCCCCAGCATTTT.

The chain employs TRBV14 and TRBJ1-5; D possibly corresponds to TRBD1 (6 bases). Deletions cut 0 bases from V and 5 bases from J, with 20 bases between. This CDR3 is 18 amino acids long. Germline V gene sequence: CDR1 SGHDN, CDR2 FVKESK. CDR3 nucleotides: TGTGCCAGCAGCCAAGAGGGCCCACGGGACAATTCTGATCAGCCCCAGCATTTT. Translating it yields CASSQEGPRDNSDQPQHF.

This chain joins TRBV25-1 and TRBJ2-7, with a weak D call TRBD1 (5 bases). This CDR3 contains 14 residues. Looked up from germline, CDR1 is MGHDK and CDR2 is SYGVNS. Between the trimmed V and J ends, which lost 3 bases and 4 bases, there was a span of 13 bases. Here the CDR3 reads CASSDLAQGYEQYF. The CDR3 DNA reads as TGTGCCAGCAGTGATCTTGCCCAGGGTTACGAGCAGTACTTC.

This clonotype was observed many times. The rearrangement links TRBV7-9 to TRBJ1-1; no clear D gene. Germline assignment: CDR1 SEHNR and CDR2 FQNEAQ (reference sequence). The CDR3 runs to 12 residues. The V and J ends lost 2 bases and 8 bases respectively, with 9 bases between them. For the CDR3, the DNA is TGTGCCAGCAGCTTATCTGGCGGAGAAGCTTTCTTT. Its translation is CASSLSGGEAFF.

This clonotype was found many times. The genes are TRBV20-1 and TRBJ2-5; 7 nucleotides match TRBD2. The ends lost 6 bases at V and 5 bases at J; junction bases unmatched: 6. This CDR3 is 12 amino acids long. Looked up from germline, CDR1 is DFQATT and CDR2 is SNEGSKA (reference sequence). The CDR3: CSARGGPETQYF. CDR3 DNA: TGCAGTGCCCGGGGAGGGCCCGAGACCCAGTACTTC.

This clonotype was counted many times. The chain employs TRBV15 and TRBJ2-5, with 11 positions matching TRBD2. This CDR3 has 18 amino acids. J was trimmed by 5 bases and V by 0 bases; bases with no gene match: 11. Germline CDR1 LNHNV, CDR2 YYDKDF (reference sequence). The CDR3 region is CATSRDPASGRRGETQYF. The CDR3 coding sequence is TGTGCCACCAGCAGAGATCCAGCTAGCGGGAGGAGGGGCGAGACCCAGTACTTC.

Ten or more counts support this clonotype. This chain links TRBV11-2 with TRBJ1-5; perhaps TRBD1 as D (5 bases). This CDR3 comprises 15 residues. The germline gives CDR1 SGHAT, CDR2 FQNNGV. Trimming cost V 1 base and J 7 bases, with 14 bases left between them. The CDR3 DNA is TGTGCCAGCAGCTTAGGTCCAGGGAGAGACCAGCCCCAGCATTTT. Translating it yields CASSLGPGRDQPQHF.

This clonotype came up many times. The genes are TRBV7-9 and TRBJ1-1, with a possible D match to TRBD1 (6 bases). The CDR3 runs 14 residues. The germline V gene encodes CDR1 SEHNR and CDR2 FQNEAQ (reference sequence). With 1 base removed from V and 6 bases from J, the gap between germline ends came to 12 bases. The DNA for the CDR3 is TGTGCCAGCAGCTTAGAAGGGGGAAGGGCTGAAGCTTTCTTT. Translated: CASSLEGGRAEAFF.

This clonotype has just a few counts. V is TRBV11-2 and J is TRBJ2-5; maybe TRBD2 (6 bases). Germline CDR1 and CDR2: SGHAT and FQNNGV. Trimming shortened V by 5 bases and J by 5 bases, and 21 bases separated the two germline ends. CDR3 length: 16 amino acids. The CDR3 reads CASSPWGTGGVETQYF. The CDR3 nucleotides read TGTGCCAGCAGCCCATGGGGGACTGGGGGAGTGGAGACCCAGTACTTC.

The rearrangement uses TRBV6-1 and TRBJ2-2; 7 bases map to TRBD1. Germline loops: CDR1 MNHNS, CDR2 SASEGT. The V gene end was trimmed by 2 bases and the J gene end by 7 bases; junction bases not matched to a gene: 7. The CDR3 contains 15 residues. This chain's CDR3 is CASSELRDRDGELFF. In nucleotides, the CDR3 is TGTGCCAGCAGTGAACTTCGAGACAGGGACGGGGAGCTGTTTTTT.

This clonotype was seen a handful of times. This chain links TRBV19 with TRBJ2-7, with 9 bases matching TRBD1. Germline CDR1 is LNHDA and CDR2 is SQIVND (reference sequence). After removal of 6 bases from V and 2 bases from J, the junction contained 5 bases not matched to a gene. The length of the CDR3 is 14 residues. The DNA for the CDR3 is TGTGCCAGTAGACCTAGACAGGGGGCCTACGAGCAGTACTTC. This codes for CASRPRQGAYEQYF. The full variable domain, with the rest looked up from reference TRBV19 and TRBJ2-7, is DGGITQSPKYLFRKEGQNVTLSCEQNLNHDAMYWYRQDPGQGLRLIYYSQIVNDFQKGDIAEGYSVSREKKESFPLTVTSAQKNPTAFYLCASRPRQGAYEQYFGPGTRLTVT.